A single sample is the source of the 29 T cell receptor beta chains below, sequenced in a study of beta chain features in type 1 diabetes. What was sequenced were expressed TCRB transcripts, since all of the isolated RNA had been reverse transcribed. The table came from immunoSEQ multiplex PCR; TCRdb's copy has only in-frame clones and leaves some out. Of under 500,000 clones listed, roughly 30% are singletons. The material sequenced was naive CD4+ T cells from blood. The receptor set was obtained from a man younger than 35 in good health.

A note on this clone: This same CDR3 is encoded by further DNA sequences in the sample. This sequence joins TRBV20-1 and TRBJ2-5; D unclear. The V end was cut by 0 bases, the J end by 4 bases, with 3 bases between. CDR3 size: 11 residues. Germline assignment: CDR1 DFQATT and CDR2 SNEGSKA (reference sequence). CDR3 in amino acids: CSARDLETQYF. CDR3 in DNA: TGCAGTGCTAGAGATCTAGAGACCCAGTACTTC.

V gene TRBV4-1 combines with J gene TRBJ2-7; TRBD2 might be the D (6 bases). Germline values: CDR1 MGHRA, CDR2 YSYEKL. This CDR3 is 16 amino acids long. The V end was cut by 3 bases, the J end by 2 bases, with 17 bases between. CDR3 bases: TGCGCCAGCAGCCAGCTGGGACTTCAAGGCCCCTACGAGCAGTACTTC. It specifies CASSQLGLQGPYEQYF.

This clone was detected a few times. The V call is TRBV9, the J call TRBJ1-2; D call uncertain. The germline CDR1 and CDR2 sequences are SGDLS and YYNGEE. Deletions cut 0 bases from V and 8 bases from J, with 11 bases between. The CDR3 extends over 13 amino acids. CDR3 protein: CASSVDPRKGYTF. The CDR3 DNA reads TGTGCCAGCAGCGTAGACCCTCGGAAAGGCTACACCTTC.

V is TRBV2 and J is TRBJ2-5; D unclear. The CDR3 spans 12 residues. Germline V gene sequence: CDR1 SNHLY, CDR2 FYNNEI. The V end was cut by 2 bases, the J end by 5 bases, with 6 bases between. The CDR3 reads CASSELPETQYF. The CDR3 DNA follows: TGTGCCAGCAGTGAATTACCGGAGACCCAGTACTTC.

The chain is built from TRBV7-2 and TRBJ2-5; D is unresolved. The CDR3 sequence is 13 residues long. With 5 bases removed from V and 7 bases from J, the gap between germline ends came to 14 bases. Germline V gene sequence: CDR1 SGHTA, CDR2 FQGNSA. CDR3 nucleotide sequence: TGTGCCAGCAGCAGAGGTAACCGCGCGACCCAGTACTTC. The encoded protein is CASSRGNRATQYF.

The chain joins TRBV28 to TRBJ2-1; 8 bases match TRBD2. The germline CDR1 and CDR2 sequences are MDHEN and SYDVKM. CDR3 length: 15 amino acids. V lost 3 bases, J lost 8 bases, and 9 bases stayed unmatched. The chain's CDR3 is CASSFSGTRIHEQFF. CDR3 in DNA: TGTGCCAGCAGTTTCTCCGGGACTAGGATCCATGAGCAGTTCTTC.

V gene TRBV19 combines with J gene TRBJ1-2; TRBD1 is a possible D gene (6 bases). The CDR3 covers 16 residues. Per germline, CDR1 LNHDA and CDR2 SQIVND (reference sequence). V was shortened by 7 bases and J by 4 bases, with 22 bases between the two germline ends. The CDR3 DNA reads as TGTGCCAGTACCCCGCTGGGGGCGCGGATGGGCTATGGCTACACCTTC. Protein product: CASTPLGARMGYGYTF.

The chain couples TRBV6-4 to TRBJ2-5; the match to TRBD2 covers 10 bases. This CDR3 region has 14 residues. Germline V CDR1 and CDR2: MRHNA, SNTAGT. J gave up 4 bases and V 4 bases, and 3 bases lay outside the gene matches. The DNA of the CDR3 is TGTGCCAGCAGTGCTTTAGCGGGAGGAGAGACCCAGTACTTC. Residues: CASSALAGGETQYF.

This clone was detected only a few times. The rearrangement joins TRBV4-1 to TRBJ2-5; unclear D gene. Germline CDR1 is MGHRA and CDR2 is YSYEKL. The length of the CDR3 is 12 residues. The V end lost 3 bases, the J end lost 1 base, and 3 bases lay between the germline ends. In DNA form, the CDR3 reads TGCGCCAGCAGCCATGTCCAAGAGACCCAGTACTTC. This sequence encodes CASSHVQETQYF.

On this clone itself: This sample also contains other DNA sequences that code for the same CDR3. The V call is TRBV5-1, the J call TRBJ2-3, with D unclear. CDR1 and CDR2 from the germline V gene are SGHRS and YFSETQ. The ends were cut back, 3 bases at V and 1 base at J, with 3 bases in the middle. The CDR3 has 12 residues. DNA for the CDR3: TGCGCCAGCAGCTCGGGCACAGATACGCAGTATTTT. Residues: CASSSGTDTQYF.

Note on this clone: Additional DNA sequences in this sample encode the identical CDR3. The genes are TRBV7-2 and TRBJ2-1; D call uncertain. V was cut by 3 bases and J by 6 bases, with 6 bases left in between. CDR3 length: 12 residues. The germline CDR1 and CDR2 sequences are SGHTA and FQGNSA. CDR3 sequence reads: CASSFSGNEQFF. The CDR3 DNA reads as TGTGCCAGCAGCTTCAGTGGCAATGAGCAGTTCTTC.

The chain has TRBV7-2 and TRBJ2-5, with 7 bases matching TRBD1. The CDR3 sequence is 14 residues long. The V gene's germline CDR1 is SGHTA and CDR2 FQGNSA. With 7 bases clipped from V and 2 bases from J, the junction kept 7 bases outside the gene matches. This CDR3 reads CASTKIRGQETQYF. Here the CDR3 DNA reads TGTGCCAGCACCAAGATCAGGGGGCAAGAGACCCAGTACTTC.

The genes are TRBV9 and TRBJ2-5, with D possibly TRBD2 on 5 matching bases. The CDR3 extends over 14 amino acids. Trimming shortened V by 3 bases and J by 2 bases, and 11 bases separated the two germline ends. In germline, CDR1 is SGDLS, CDR2 YYNGEE. The CDR3 region has the DNA TGTGCCAGCAGCGCAACGGGGTCACAAGAGACCCAGTACTTC. Translation gives CASSATGSQETQYF.

This clone was seen more than once but under ten times. The chain joins TRBV6-5 to TRBJ2-7; perhaps D is TRBD1 or TRBD2 (5 bases each). V lost 6 bases and J lost 7, with 10 bases in between. This CDR3 has 11 residues. Germline V CDR1 and CDR2: MNHEY, SVGAGI. The CDR3 sequence: CASSRGEEQYF. CDR3 bases: TGTGCCAGCAGCCGGGGCGAAGAGCAGTACTTC.

This clone was observed a single time. This same CDR3 is encoded by further DNA sequences in the sample. The genes are TRBV10-3 and TRBJ2-5; D is uncertain. The CDR3 totals 12 residues. CDR1 is ENHRY and CDR2 is SYGVKD in the germline V gene. V was pared by 3 bases and J by 1 base, with 3 bases between. The CDR3 bases are TGTGCCATCAGTGAACCCCAAGAGACCCAGTACTTC. Translated: CAISEPQETQYF.

The rearrangement uses TRBV23-1 and TRBJ2-3; the D gene is possibly TRBD1 (7 bases). TRBV23-1 is marked as an open reading frame, function uncertain. CDR3 size: 16 residues. With 3 bases removed from V and 5 bases from J, the gap between germline ends came to 18 bases. This chain's CDR3 is CASSHPWRGHVDTQYF. As DNA, the CDR3 is TGCGCCAGCAGTCACCCCTGGAGGGGGCATGTAGATACGCAGTATTTT.

The table lists this clone with a few counts. The chain links TRBV7-2 to TRBJ1-5; 7 positions agree with TRBD1. Trimming cost V 3 bases and J 1 base; bases outside gene matches: 6. The V gene's germline CDR1 is SGHTA and CDR2 FQGNSA. CDR3 length: 16 residues. CDR3: CASSFRQGSSNQPQHF. CDR3 nucleotides: TGTGCCAGCAGCTTTAGACAGGGTTCGAGCAATCAGCCCCAGCATTTT.

This clone has just a few counts. This chain connects TRBV9 to TRBJ2-2; possible D gene TRBD1, 5 bases. Germline V lookup: CDR1 SGDLS, CDR2 YYNGEE. V lost 7 bases to trimming and J lost 2 bases, with 12 bases between them. The CDR3 length is 14 residues. CDR3 in amino acids: CASELQDNTGELFF. The CDR3 bases are TGTGCCAGCGAGTTACAGGATAACACCGGGGAGCTGTTTTTT.

There are a few counts of this clone. The CDR3 is CATRPDRNYEQYF. DNA of the CDR3: TGCGCCACCCGGCCTGACCGGAACTACGAGCAGTACTTC. This chain connects TRBV5-1 to TRBJ2-7; D is uncertain. This CDR3 contains 13 residues. Germline V gives CDR1 SGHRS, CDR2 YFSETQ. Trimming pared 9 bases from V and 3 bases from J, leaving 16 bases between.

The V call is TRBV5-4, the J call TRBJ2-3, with 7 bases lining up with TRBD1. After removal of 3 bases from V and 0 bases from J, the junction contained 4 bases not matched to a gene. The CDR3 has 15 residues. Looked up from germline, CDR1 is SGHNT and CDR2 is YYREEE (reference sequence). Here the CDR3 reads CASSSGQWSTDTQYF. In nucleotides, the CDR3 is TGTGCCAGCAGCTCGGGACAGTGGAGCACAGATACGCAGTATTTT. Drawing the rest from reference TRBV5-4 and TRBJ2-3, the complete variable domain is ETGVTQSPTHLIKTRGQQVTLRCSSQSGHNTVSWYQQALGQGPQFIFQYYREEENGRGNFPPRFSGLQFPNYSSELNVNALELDDSALYLCASSSGQWSTDTQYFGPGTRLTVL.

J is TRBJ2-5 and V is TRBV5-4, with TRBD1 as a possible D gene (6 bases). This CDR3 comprises 14 residues. Trimming took 3 bases from V and 5 from J, leaving 14 bases between them. Germline V lookup: CDR1 SGHNT, CDR2 YYREEE (reference sequence). The CDR3 is CASSSEGTRETQYF. Written as DNA, the CDR3 is TGTGCCAGCAGCTCCGAAGGGACAAGGGAGACCCAGTACTTC.

Regarding this clone: Other DNA sequences in the sample encode the same CDR3. The genes are TRBV7-9 and TRBJ2-5; 7 bases fit TRBD2. V was clipped by 3 bases and J by 3 bases; unmatched bases: 1. CDR1 and CDR2 (germline): SEHNR, FQNEAQ (reference sequence). CDR3 length: 13 residues. DNA of the CDR3: TGTGCCAGCAGCTTCGCGGGAGAAGAGACCCAGTACTTC. Translated: CASSFAGEETQYF.

This chain links TRBV29-1 with TRBJ2-3; 11 nucleotides match TRBD1. The CDR3 totals 18 residues. After removal of 3 bases from V and 1 base from J, the junction contained 12 bases not matched to a gene. Germline V lookup: CDR1 SQVTM, CDR2 ANQGSEA. CDR3 bases: TGCAGCGTTGAGTGGGGACAGGGGGTGCTCGGTGGCACAGATACGCAGTATTTT. Translation: CSVEWGQGVLGGTDTQYF.

The rearrangement joins TRBV29-1 to TRBJ2-5; D unresolved. Germline V lookup: CDR1 SQVTM, CDR2 ANQGSEA. This CDR3 region has 11 residues. V lost 7 bases and J 4 bases, leaving 10 bases between the germline ends. The CDR3 region is CSATWGETQYF. Here the CDR3 DNA reads TGCAGCGCCACGTGGGGAGAGACCCAGTACTTC.

This chain connects TRBV7-3 to TRBJ1-1; D is undetermined. The CDR3 has 14 residues. Trimming pared 1 base from V and 3 bases from J, leaving 9 bases between. Germline V gene data show CDR1 as SGHTA and CDR2 as FQGTGA. The CDR3 DNA is TGTGCCAGCAGCTTAAACGGGGAAGACACTGAAGCTTTCTTT. Its translation is CASSLNGEDTEAFF.

The chain joins TRBV29-1 to TRBJ2-3; D unresolved. Germline CDR1 reads SQVTM; CDR2 reads ANQGSEA. The CDR3 loop spans 12 amino acids. V lost 2 bases, J lost 4 bases, and 7 bases lay in between. The CDR3 bases are TGCAGCGTTGAATTCGGGCCAGATACGCAGTATTTT. Translated, it gives CSVEFGPDTQYF.

The V gene is TRBV5-6, the J gene TRBJ1-1; D might be TRBD1 (5 bases). This CDR3 is built from 12 residues. Germline V gene sequence: CDR1 SGHDT, CDR2 YYEEEE. Trimming removed 6 bases from V and 4 bases from J, with 10 bases in between. CDR3 nucleotides: TGTGCCAGCAAGGGGATGGCCACTGAAGCTTTCTTT. Amino acids: CASKGMATEAFF.

V usage is TRBV4-2 and J usage is TRBJ2-1; D not resolved. This CDR3 contains 16 residues. Between the trimmed V and J ends, which lost 0 bases and 3 bases, there was a span of 12 bases. Germline CDR1 is LGHNA and CDR2 is YNFKEQ. The CDR3 reads CASSQEGSRNYNEQFF. As DNA, the CDR3 is TGTGCCAGCAGCCAAGAGGGCAGCCGGAACTACAATGAGCAGTTCTTC.

The rearrangement links TRBV7-9 to TRBJ2-3; D gene unclear. V was trimmed by 6 bases and J by 4 bases, leaving 14 bases between them. The CDR3 sequence is 14 residues long. The V gene's germline CDR1 is SEHNR and CDR2 FQNEAQ (reference sequence). For the CDR3, the DNA is TGTGCCAGCAGAAGGAGCCCTGACTCAGATACGCAGTATTTT. Protein: CASRRSPDSDTQYF.